This is a list of T cell receptor beta chains from one sample in a study of cytomegalovirus exposure and HLA in healthy donors. Libraries were prepared by immunoSEQ multiplex PCR; TCRdb keeps only in-frame clonotypes and omits some of them. The repertoire holds over 130,000 clones, with less than 85% as singletons. Sequencing was performed on PBMCs. These receptor sequences come from a man between 40 and 49 years old in good health and CMV-seronegative. Both conserved end residues are part of each CDR3. A D gene is named only where the DNA matches it firmly. Size values are once, few and many counts, or a class for expanded clones, and some rows have none.

cdr3_nt: TGCGCCAGCACAGGGGTGGGCTACGAGCAGTACTTC
cdr3_aa: CASTGVGYEQYF
d_call: -
j_call: TRBJ2-7
clone_size: -
v_call: TRBV5-1

cdr3_nt: TGTGCCATCAGTGGGGAGGGGAACGCCTACGAGCAGTACTTC
cdr3_aa: CAISGEGNAYEQYF
d_call: TRBD2
j_call: TRBJ2-7
clone_size: once
v_call: TRBV10-3

cdr3_nt: TGTGCCTGGAGTGTAGGGCTAGCGGGGGGTGCGAACACCGGGGAGCTGTTTTTT
cdr3_aa: CAWSVGLAGGANTGELFF
d_call: TRBD2
j_call: TRBJ2-2
clone_size: -
v_call: TRBV30

cdr3_nt: TGTGCCAGCAGCTTGCGGGAGGACACCGGGGAGCTGTTTTTT
cdr3_aa: CASSLREDTGELFF
d_call: TRBD2
j_call: TRBJ2-2
clone_size: -
v_call: TRBV5-4

cdr3_nt: TGCGCCAGCAACCAAGGCCCCGGGACTTCTTATTGGAGTGAGCAGTTCTTC
cdr3_aa: CASNQGPGTSYWSEQFF
d_call: -
j_call: TRBJ2-1
clone_size: -
v_call: TRBV4-1

cdr3_nt: TGCGCCAGCAGCCGAGCCGGGACTAGCGCCAGCAGCTCCTACAATGAGCAGTTCTTC
cdr3_aa: CASSRAGTSASSSYNEQFF
d_call: TRBD2
j_call: TRBJ2-1
clone_size: -
v_call: TRBV5-1

cdr3_nt: TGTGCCAGCAGTTTATACGGGTACGGGATGAACACCGGGGAGCTGTTTTTT
cdr3_aa: CASSLYGYGMNTGELFF
d_call: -
j_call: TRBJ2-2
clone_size: -
v_call: TRBV28

cdr3_nt: TGTGCCAGCAGCGTACGCTCCGGGACTAGCGGGAATGTCTATGAGCAGTTCTTC
cdr3_aa: CASSVRSGTSGNVYEQFF
d_call: TRBD2
j_call: TRBJ2-1
clone_size: few
v_call: TRBV9

cdr3_nt: TGCGCCAGCAGCCAATCAGAGGGACAGCCAGGGTACTACGAGCAGTACTTC
cdr3_aa: CASSQSEGQPGYYEQYF
d_call: TRBD1
j_call: TRBJ2-7
clone_size: -
v_call: TRBV4-1

cdr3_nt: TGTGCCAGTAGTATAGGGGACAGGGAAGGTCCGAACACTGAAGCTTTCTTT
cdr3_aa: CASSIGDREGPNTEAFF
d_call: TRBD1
j_call: TRBJ1-1
clone_size: -
v_call: TRBV19

cdr3_nt: TGTGCCAGCAGCAAAGAAGGCGGGGGGGGGCAAGAGACCCAGTACTTC
cdr3_aa: CASSKEGGGGQETQYF
d_call: TRBD2
j_call: TRBJ2-5
clone_size: -
v_call: TRBV4-2

cdr3_nt: TGTGCCAGCAGCGCGACTCTTTTCTACGAGCAGTACTTC
cdr3_aa: CASSATLFYEQYF
d_call: -
j_call: TRBJ2-7
clone_size: -
v_call: TRBV5-6

cdr3_nt: TGTGCCAGCAGCTTAGATAGCCTCGTCGGGGAGCTGTTTTTT
cdr3_aa: CASSLDSLVGELFF
d_call: -
j_call: TRBJ2-2
clone_size: few
v_call: TRBV7-2

cdr3_nt: TGTGCCAGCAGCTCCATCCGGGACAGGGGCCCGGCGGACTATGGCTACACCTTC
cdr3_aa: CASSSIRDRGPADYGYTF
d_call: TRBD1
j_call: TRBJ1-2
clone_size: few
v_call: TRBV7-9

cdr3_nt: TGTGCCAGCAGCTTAGGGCCCAGTACTAGCGGGGGTCCTCGATACCGCACAGATACGCAGTATTTT
cdr3_aa: CASSLGPSTSGGPRYRTDTQYF
d_call: TRBD2
j_call: TRBJ2-3
clone_size: -
v_call: TRBV7-8

cdr3_nt: TGTGCCAGCAGTTTATCGGGGGGGTCCTACGAGCAGTACTTC
cdr3_aa: CASSLSGGSYEQYF
d_call: TRBD2
j_call: TRBJ2-7
clone_size: -
v_call: TRBV28

cdr3_nt: TGTGCCTGGAGTGCGGGGACAGTTAGTTATGGCTACACCTTC
cdr3_aa: CAWSAGTVSYGYTF
d_call: TRBD1
j_call: TRBJ1-2
clone_size: -
v_call: TRBV30

cdr3_nt: TGTGCCTGGTTTAGCGGGTTTCTCACAGATACGCAGTATTTT
cdr3_aa: CAWFSGFLTDTQYF
d_call: TRBD2
j_call: TRBJ2-3
clone_size: -
v_call: TRBV30

cdr3_nt: TGTGCCAGCAGCTCACGGAACAGCCTCTACAATGAGCAGTTCTTC
cdr3_aa: CASSSRNSLYNEQFF
d_call: -
j_call: TRBJ2-1
clone_size: -
v_call: TRBV5-6

cdr3_nt: TGTGCCAGCAGCCTCCGTTTCGCTAGCGGGGGTTGGGAGACCCAGTACTTC
cdr3_aa: CASSLRFASGGWETQYF
d_call: TRBD2
j_call: TRBJ2-5
clone_size: -
v_call: TRBV7-9

cdr3_nt: TGTGCCAGCAGTGGCCGATACGATGGACAGGGGAACTATGGCTACACCTTC
cdr3_aa: CASSGRYDGQGNYGYTF
d_call: TRBD1
j_call: TRBJ1-2
clone_size: -
v_call: TRBV6-4

cdr3_nt: TGTGCCAGCAGCTTAGTGGGGGGGGTGGTGGAGGAGCAGTACTTC
cdr3_aa: CASSLVGGVVEEQYF
d_call: TRBD2
j_call: TRBJ2-7
clone_size: -
v_call: TRBV7-2

cdr3_nt: TGTGCCAGCAGCTGGCACGCTAGCGGGCCACCCTACGAGCAGTACTTC
cdr3_aa: CASSWHASGPPYEQYF
d_call: TRBD2
j_call: TRBJ2-7
clone_size: few
v_call: TRBV7-2

cdr3_nt: TGTGCCAGCAGTGAGCCTTCGACAGGGTGGAATTCACCCCTCCACTTT
cdr3_aa: CASSEPSTGWNSPLHF
d_call: TRBD1
j_call: TRBJ1-6
clone_size: -
v_call: TRBV6-1

cdr3_nt: TGCGCCAGCAGCCAAGATAACAGGCCAGGGGGATCGAGAAACACCATATATTTT
cdr3_aa: CASSQDNRPGGSRNTIYF
d_call: TRBD1
j_call: TRBJ1-3
clone_size: -
v_call: TRBV4-1

cdr3_nt: TGTGCCAGCAGCCCTAGCGGGAGAGGGGGGGGGACAGATACGCAGTATTTT
cdr3_aa: CASSPSGRGGGTDTQYF
d_call: TRBD2
j_call: TRBJ2-3
clone_size: few
v_call: TRBV7-8

cdr3_nt: TGTGCCAGCAGCTTAGGCGCCACCTACGAGCAGTACTTC
cdr3_aa: CASSLGATYEQYF
d_call: -
j_call: TRBJ2-7
clone_size: once
v_call: TRBV7-6

cdr3_nt: TGTGCCAGCAGTGAAAGCGGTAGCACAGATACGCAGTATTTT
cdr3_aa: CASSESGSTDTQYF
d_call: -
j_call: TRBJ2-3
clone_size: few
v_call: TRBV6-5

cdr3_nt: TGCAGCGTTGACGGGGCACTAGCGGGGGATGCAGAGACCCAGTACTTC
cdr3_aa: CSVDGALAGDAETQYF
d_call: TRBD2
j_call: TRBJ2-5
clone_size: -
v_call: TRBV29-1

cdr3_nt: TGCGCCAGCAGCCGGGGGGACAGAGGTAGGGAAAAACTGTTTTTT
cdr3_aa: CASSRGDRGREKLFF
d_call: TRBD1
j_call: TRBJ1-4
clone_size: once
v_call: TRBV4-1

cdr3_nt: TGTGCCTGGATGGGGAGATGGTACACCGGGGAGCTGTTTTTT
cdr3_aa: CAWMGRWYTGELFF
d_call: -
j_call: TRBJ2-2
clone_size: -
v_call: TRBV30

cdr3_nt: TGTGCCAGCCGACTAGCGGGGGGTTCGGATGAGCAGTTCTTC
cdr3_aa: CASRLAGGSDEQFF
d_call: TRBD2
j_call: TRBJ2-1
clone_size: -
v_call: TRBV6-4

cdr3_nt: TGTGCCAGCGGTGGCGGGGTTGGCACAGATACGCAGTATTTT
cdr3_aa: CASGGGVGTDTQYF
d_call: -
j_call: TRBJ2-3
clone_size: -
v_call: TRBV27

cdr3_nt: TGCGCCAGCAGTCAAAACCCCCCCGGACAGGGTAAGAACACCGGGGAGCTGTTTTTT
cdr3_aa: CASSQNPPGQGKNTGELFF
d_call: TRBD1
j_call: TRBJ2-2
clone_size: -
v_call: TRBV23-1

cdr3_nt: TGTGCCAGTAGTATAGATGGGACTCGCTACGAGCAGTACTTC
cdr3_aa: CASSIDGTRYEQYF
d_call: -
j_call: TRBJ2-7
clone_size: -
v_call: TRBV19

cdr3_nt: TGTGCCAGCAGCTTATCAACAGGGAACTATGGCTACACCTTC
cdr3_aa: CASSLSTGNYGYTF
d_call: -
j_call: TRBJ1-2
clone_size: -
v_call: TRBV7-9

cdr3_nt: TGTGCCAGCAGTTTGTCTGGGGGGGGATCACCCCTCCACTTT
cdr3_aa: CASSLSGGGSPLHF
d_call: -
j_call: TRBJ1-6
clone_size: -
v_call: TRBV6-5

cdr3_nt: TGTGCCAGCAGTTTTCACAGTGAACAGCCCCAGCATTTT
cdr3_aa: CASSFHSEQPQHF
d_call: -
j_call: TRBJ1-5
clone_size: -
v_call: TRBV28

cdr3_nt: TGTGCCAGCAGTGAAATGGCAGTCTACGAGCAGTACTTC
cdr3_aa: CASSEMAVYEQYF
d_call: -
j_call: TRBJ2-7
clone_size: -
v_call: TRBV6-1

cdr3_nt: TGTGCCAGCAGCTTACGGGGGGCCGGACGACAAGAGACCCAGTACTTC
cdr3_aa: CASSLRGAGRQETQYF
d_call: -
j_call: TRBJ2-5
clone_size: -
v_call: TRBV7-2

cdr3_nt: TGTGCCAGCAGTGAAGACAGGGTTAATTCACCCCTCCACTTT
cdr3_aa: CASSEDRVNSPLHF
d_call: TRBD1
j_call: TRBJ1-6
clone_size: -
v_call: TRBV6-5

cdr3_nt: TGTGCCACCAGCAGAGTTGACGGGCGGGGGCAAGAGACCCAGTACTTC
cdr3_aa: CATSRVDGRGQETQYF
d_call: TRBD2
j_call: TRBJ2-5
clone_size: -
v_call: TRBV15

cdr3_nt: TGTGCCAGCTCACCAATAGCGGGGGACACAGATACGCAGTATTTT
cdr3_aa: CASSPIAGDTDTQYF
d_call: TRBD2
j_call: TRBJ2-3
clone_size: -
v_call: TRBV18

cdr3_nt: TGTGCCAGCAGCCAAGGAAGTAGGTCGGGAGGCTACACCTTC
cdr3_aa: CASSQGSRSGGYTF
d_call: -
j_call: TRBJ1-2
clone_size: -
v_call: TRBV5-4

cdr3_nt: TGCAGCGTTCTAAAGGCGGGGGAGGGCCGGGCCGGGGAGCTGTTTTTT
cdr3_aa: CSVLKAGEGRAGELFF
d_call: TRBD2
j_call: TRBJ2-2
clone_size: few
v_call: TRBV29-1

cdr3_nt: TGTGCCAGCAGCGACAACAAGAGAGATACGCAGTATTTT
cdr3_aa: CASSDNKRDTQYF
d_call: -
j_call: TRBJ2-3
clone_size: -
v_call: TRBV11-2

cdr3_nt: TGCGCCAGCAGCTTCGGCGGGAGAGGCGAGCAGTACTTC
cdr3_aa: CASSFGGRGEQYF
d_call: TRBD2
j_call: TRBJ2-7
clone_size: -
v_call: TRBV5-1

cdr3_nt: TGTGCCAGCAGTTACGAGCGGGAGACCAACGAGCAGTACTTC
cdr3_aa: CASSYERETNEQYF
d_call: TRBD2
j_call: TRBJ2-7
clone_size: -
v_call: TRBV6-5

cdr3_nt: TGCGCCAGCAGCTTAGGACTAGCGGAAAACAATGAGCAGTTCTTC
cdr3_aa: CASSLGLAENNEQFF
d_call: TRBD2
j_call: TRBJ2-1
clone_size: -
v_call: TRBV5-1

cdr3_nt: TGTGCCATCAGTGAGTCGGGGCAAGGCACAGATACGCAGTATTTT
cdr3_aa: CAISESGQGTDTQYF
d_call: -
j_call: TRBJ2-3
clone_size: -
v_call: TRBV10-3

cdr3_nt: TGTGCCAGAACTAGCGGGGACAACAATGAGCAGTTCTTC
cdr3_aa: CARTSGDNNEQFF
d_call: TRBD2
j_call: TRBJ2-1
clone_size: -
v_call: TRBV19

cdr3_nt: TGTGCCAGCAGTGAAGCGCAGGGGTTCATCGTTCAGTACTTC
cdr3_aa: CASSEAQGFIVQYF
d_call: -
j_call: TRBJ2-4
clone_size: once
v_call: TRBV6-1

cdr3_nt: TGTGCCAGCAGCTTAGGGACAGGGATTAGGGAGCAGTACTTC
cdr3_aa: CASSLGTGIREQYF
d_call: TRBD1
j_call: TRBJ2-7
clone_size: once
v_call: TRBV5-6